Listed here is a single TCR beta chain. Antigen specificity is unknown. This entry is derived from a study of cytomegalovirus exposure and HLA in healthy donors. This CDR3 is built from 14 residues. Germline V gene lookup returns CDR1 MNHNS and CDR2 SASEGT. V lost 7 bases to trimming and J lost 4 bases; unmatched junction nucleotides: 5. Findings of the study overall: Evidence from a later analysis indicated that most CMV-associated TCR beta chains looked HLA-restricted. An analysis done earlier found most TCR beta V segments productive about 87% or about 30% of the time.

The PCR ran on 60 Vbeta and 13 Jbeta primers. TCRdb's table, derived via immunoSEQ multiplex PCR, lists solely in-frame clones and lacks some. The table lists some 190,000 clones, approximately 80% of them singletons. The V call is TRBV6-1, the J call TRBJ2-2; 8 nucleotides line up with TRBD1. The clonotype was recovered from a female donor in good health and CMV-seronegative. The sequenced sample was PBMCs. DNA for the CDR3: TGTGCCAGCACCTGGACAGGGACCACCGGGGAGCTGTTTTTT. Its protein product is CASTWTGTTGELFF.